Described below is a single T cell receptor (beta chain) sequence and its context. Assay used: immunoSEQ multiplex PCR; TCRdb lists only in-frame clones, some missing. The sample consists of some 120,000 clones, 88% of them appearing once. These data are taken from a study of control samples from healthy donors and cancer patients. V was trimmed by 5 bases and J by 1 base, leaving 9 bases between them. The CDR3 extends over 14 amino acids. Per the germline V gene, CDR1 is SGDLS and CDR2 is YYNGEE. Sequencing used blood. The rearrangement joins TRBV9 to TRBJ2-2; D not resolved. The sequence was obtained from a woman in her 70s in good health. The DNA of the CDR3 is TGTGCCAGCAGTAGGCAGAGGAACACCGGGGAGCTGTTTTTT. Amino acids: CASSRQRNTGELFF.